The clone carrying this T cell receptor beta chain came up a few times. The sample comes from a study of control samples from healthy donors and cancer patients. The protocol was immunoSEQ multiplex PCR, while the TCRdb copy is restricted to in-frame clones and leaves out a portion. This sample carries some 28,000 clones, about 86% of them seen once, and the ten largest clones take about 1.6%. Germline trimming cut 2 bases from V and 7 bases from J; bases unmatched to any gene: 7. This CDR3 is built from 15 residues. Germline assignment: CDR1 LNHDA and CDR2 SQIVND (reference sequence). The chain joins TRBV19 to TRBJ1-5; 8 nucleotides align to TRBD1. The sample taken for sequencing was PBMCs. This clonotype originated in a woman aged 40 to 55 with lung cancer. CDR3 DNA: TGTGCCAGTAGTATATCCCAGGGGGCGTACCAGCCCCAGCATTTT. As protein: CASSISQGAYQPQHF. Full variable domain (remainder filled in from reference TRBV19 and TRBJ1-5): DGGITQSPKYLFRKEGQNVTLSCEQNLNHDAMYWYRQDPGQGLRLIYYSQIVNDFQKGDIAEGYSVSREKKESFPLTVTSAQKNPTAFYLCASSISQGAYQPQHFGDGTRLSIL.